The entry below gives a single TCR beta chain sequence along with its context. The germline CDR1 and CDR2 sequences are MNHNY and SVGAGI (reference sequence). Trimming pared 6 bases from V and 2 bases from J, leaving 14 bases between. The CDR3 extends over 15 amino acids. The source of the sample is a study of blood T cell repertoires in COVID-19. The assay was immunoSEQ multiplex PCR, and TCRdb's table has in-frame clones only and misses some. The sample has some 160,000 clones, about 83% seen once; the top ten hold approximately 10%. The chain joins TRBV6-6 to TRBJ1-5; TRBD1 might be the D (5 bases). The sample taken for sequencing was peripheral blood. The receptor was isolated from a woman aged 65 to 85 with COVID-19, enrolled during active disease. For the CDR3, the DNA is TGTGCCAGCAGATTGACAGCGACCGGCAATCAGCCCCAGCATTTT. Protein: CASRLTATGNQPQHF.